The entry below describes one T cell receptor beta chain. Its antigen is as yet unknown. Germline trimming cut 7 bases from V and 5 bases from J; bases unmatched to any gene: 13. The CDR3 spans 16 residues. Germline CDR1 and CDR2: MNHEY and SMNVEV (reference sequence). Analyses pooled second doses at about 4 or about 12 weeks. These data originate in a study of T cell responses to AZD1222 COVID-19 vaccine. Findings and limits, study-wide: With dominance at 160-218 and 743-854, vaccine-associated CD4 TCRs spanned spike. Females made up more of the donors, who were largely white British, and clonal diversity may have come out too low.

Sequenced by immunoSEQ multiplex PCR; TCRdb stores in-frame clones only, minus some. Altogether about 150,000 clones are present, about 93% being singletons, with the ten largest covering under 4%. The sequencing here drew on peripheral blood, taken 28 days after the second AZD1222 dose. The chain links TRBV27 to TRBJ2-2; TRBD1 agrees at 7 bases. The source is an adult who received the AZD1222 COVID-19 vaccine. Here the CDR3 reads CASTSPRQGWTGELFF. CDR3 sequence (DNA): TGTGCCAGCACTTCCCCGCGACAGGGATGGACCGGGGAGCTGTTTTTT.